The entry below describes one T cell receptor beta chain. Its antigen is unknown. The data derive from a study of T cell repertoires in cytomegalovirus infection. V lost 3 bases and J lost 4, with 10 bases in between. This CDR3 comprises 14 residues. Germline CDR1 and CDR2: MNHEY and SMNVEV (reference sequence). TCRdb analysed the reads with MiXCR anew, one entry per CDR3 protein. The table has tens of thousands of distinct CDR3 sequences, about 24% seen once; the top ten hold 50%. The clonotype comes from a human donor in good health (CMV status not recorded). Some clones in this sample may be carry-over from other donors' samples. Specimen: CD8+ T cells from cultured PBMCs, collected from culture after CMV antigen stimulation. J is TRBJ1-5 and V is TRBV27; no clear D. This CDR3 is CASSLRGINQPQHF. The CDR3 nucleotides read TGTGCCAGCAGTTTGCGCGGGATTAATCAGCCCCAGCATTTT.